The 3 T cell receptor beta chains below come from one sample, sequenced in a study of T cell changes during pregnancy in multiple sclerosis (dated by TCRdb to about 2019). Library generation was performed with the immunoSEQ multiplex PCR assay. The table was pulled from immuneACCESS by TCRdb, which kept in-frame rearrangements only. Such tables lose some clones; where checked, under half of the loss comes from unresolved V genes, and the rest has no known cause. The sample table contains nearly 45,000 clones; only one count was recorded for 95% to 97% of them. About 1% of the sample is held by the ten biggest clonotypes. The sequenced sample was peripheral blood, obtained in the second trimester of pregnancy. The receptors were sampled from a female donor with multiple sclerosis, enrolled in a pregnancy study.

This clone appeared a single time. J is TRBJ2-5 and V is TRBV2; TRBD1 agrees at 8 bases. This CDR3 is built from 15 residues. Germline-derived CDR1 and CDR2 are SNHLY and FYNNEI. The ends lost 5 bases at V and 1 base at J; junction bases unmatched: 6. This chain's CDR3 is CASSRDRLPQETQYF. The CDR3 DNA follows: TGTGCCAGCAGTCGGGACAGGTTACCCCAAGAGACCCAGTACTTC.

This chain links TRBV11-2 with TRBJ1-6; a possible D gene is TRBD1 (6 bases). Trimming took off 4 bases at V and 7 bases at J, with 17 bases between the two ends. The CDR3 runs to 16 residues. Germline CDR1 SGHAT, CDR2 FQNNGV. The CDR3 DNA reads TGTGCCAGCAGCTCCTATCGCGGGGGCTGGAATTCACCCCTCCACTTT. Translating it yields CASSSYRGGWNSPLHF. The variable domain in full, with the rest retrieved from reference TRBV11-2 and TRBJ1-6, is EAGVAQSPRYKIIEKRQSVAFWCNPISGHATLYWYQQILGQGPKLLIQFQNNGVVDDSQLPKDRFSAERLKGVDSTLKIQPAKLEDSAVYLCASSSYRGGWNSPLHFGNGTRLTVT.

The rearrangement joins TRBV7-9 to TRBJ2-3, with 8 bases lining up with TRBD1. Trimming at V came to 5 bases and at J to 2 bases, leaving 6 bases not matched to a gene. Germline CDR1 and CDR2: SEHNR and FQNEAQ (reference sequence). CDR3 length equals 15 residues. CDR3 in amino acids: CASSPGTGVTDTQYF. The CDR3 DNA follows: TGTGCCAGCAGCCCCGGGACAGGTGTCACAGATACGCAGTATTTT.